The 18 T cell receptor beta chains presented below share a single source sample, sequenced in a study of T-cell reconstitution after alpha-beta-depleted transplantation in children (dated by TCRdb to between 2015 and 2016). In the paper's terms, the treatment or condition label means: allogeneic hematopoietic cell transplantation with graft depleted of TCRalphabeta T cells and CD19 B cells. The library was made by PCR. Instrument used: Illumina HiSeq 2500. Molecular barcoding was employed in the preparation of TCR libraries, with unique molecular identifiers being used to normalize TCRbeta repertoire quantification. Starting from the raw public reads, TCRdb applied fastp trimming at Q25, assembled clones with MiXCR and retained in-frame beta chains. Entries are consolidated by CDR3 protein sequence, retaining the most common genes and DNA. This sample comprises 200,000 or so distinct CDR3 sequences, 5% to 7.5% of them detected only once. The ten largest clones take up around 4.4% of the sample.

The sequenced sample was PBMCs, obtained before TCRalphabeta/CD19-depleted stem cell transplant. These receptors originate from a girl in the first two years of life with combined immunodeficiency, due to receive a stem cell transplant.

There are many counts of this clonotype. CDR3 nucleotide sequence: TGTGCCAGCAGCGGACGGACTGGGGCCGAGCAGTACTTC. Amino acid sequence: CASSGRTGAEQYF. This sequence joins TRBV4-2 and TRBJ2-7; D is tentatively TRBD1 or TRBD2 (5 bases each). V was trimmed by 5 bases and J by 6 bases, leaving 14 bases between them. Per germline, CDR1 LGHNA and CDR2 YNFKEQ. The CDR3 has 13 residues.

This clonotype was observed at least ten times. This chain uses TRBV11-2 with TRBJ1-1; D is perhaps TRBD1 (5 bases). From germline, CDR1 is SGHAT and CDR2 FQNNGV. The CDR3 has 15 amino acids. Between the trimmed V and J ends, which lost 0 bases and 4 bases, there was a span of 12 bases. CDR3 loop: CASSLDRVGTTEAFF. Written as DNA, the CDR3 is TGTGCCAGCAGCTTAGATCGGGTGGGGACCACTGAAGCTTTCTTT.

This clonotype has at least ten counts. The chain carries TRBV4-2 and TRBJ1-1; perhaps TRBD1 as D (6 bases). V lost 1 base and J 5 bases, leaving 11 bases between the germline ends. The CDR3 contains 14 residues. Per germline, CDR1 LGHNA and CDR2 YNFKEQ. The CDR3 DNA follows: TGTGCCAGCAGCCAAGGCACAGGGACGACTGAAGCTTTCTTT. This translates into CASSQGTGTTEAFF.

In this sample, this clonotype turned up many times. The rearrangement uses TRBV5-1 and TRBJ2-1; no clear D gene. CDR1 is SGHRS and CDR2 is YFSETQ in the germline V gene. There are 16 residues in the CDR3. Trimming removed 0 bases from V and 4 bases from J, with 14 bases in between. The CDR3 bases are TGCGCCAGCAGCTTGGCCACGGTATTCCTATACAATGAGCAGTTCTTC. Its translation is CASSLATVFLYNEQFF.

At least ten counts were recorded for this clonotype. The chain carries TRBV12-3 or TRBV12-4 and TRBJ2-1; D might be TRBD2 (5 bases). The CDR3 is 16 amino acids. V lost 3 bases, J lost 4 bases, and 16 bases lay in between. The CDR3, as DNA: TGTGCCAGCAGTTTTGTCGTCACCGGAGGTTACAATGAGCAGTTCTTC. The encoded protein is CASSFVVTGGYNEQFF.

In this sample, this clonotype turned up many times. The V gene is TRBV6-2 or TRBV6-3, the J gene TRBJ2-1, with D hard to call. Deletions cut 2 bases from V and 3 bases from J, with 11 bases between. The CDR3 is made up of 15 amino acids. The V gene's germline CDR1 is MNHEY and CDR2 SVGEGT. CDR3 sequence (DNA): TGTGCCAGCAGTTACATGGTCAACTTCTACAATGAGCAGTTCTTC. Protein: CASSYMVNFYNEQFF.

This clonotype was seen at least ten times. The V gene is TRBV24-1, the J gene TRBJ2-1, with D possibly matching TRBD2 (5 bases). With 5 bases removed from V and 9 bases from J, the gap between germline ends came to 13 bases. CDR3 length: 13 amino acids. Germline CDR1 is KGHDR and CDR2 is SFDVKD. The CDR3 is CATSAQRGSEQFF. Here the CDR3 DNA reads TGTGCCACCAGTGCACAGAGAGGGAGTGAGCAGTTCTTC.

This clonotype was recorded at least ten times. This chain uses TRBV7-3 with TRBJ2-7, with 7 bases matching TRBD2. This CDR3 contains 18 residues. Germline V gene sequence: CDR1 SGHTA, CDR2 FQGTGA. V shed 3 bases and J 5 bases; nucleotides not matched to a gene: 19. The CDR3: CASSLKQPLAAGPHEQYF. CDR3 nucleotides: TGTGCCAGCAGCTTGAAACAACCTCTAGCGGCTGGCCCCCACGAGCAGTACTTC.

This clonotype was seen repeatedly, ten times or more. The rearrangement uses TRBV28 and TRBJ2-7, with TRBD1 matching over 8 bases. CDR3 length: 15 amino acids. Trimming took 5 bases from V and 2 from J; bases not matched to a gene: 8. Germline V gene lookup returns CDR1 MDHEN and CDR2 SYDVKM. CDR3 nucleotide sequence: TGTGCCAGCAGTCTCGGACAGGGATACCCCTACGAGCAGTACTTC. It specifies CASSLGQGYPYEQYF.

The V gene is TRBV7-9, the J gene TRBJ2-1; tentatively, D is TRBD2 (6 bases). Germline V gene data show CDR1 as SEHNR and CDR2 as FQNEAQ (reference sequence). V dropped 5 bases and J dropped 0 bases, with 20 bases sitting between them. The CDR3 is 18 residues long. The CDR3 DNA follows: TGTGCCAGCAGCCCCGGACCCGGGTGGGGGGTCTCCTACAATGAGCAGTTCTTC. Its protein product is CASSPGPGWGVSYNEQFF.

V is TRBV7-2 and J is TRBJ2-7; D is tentatively TRBD1 or TRBD2 (7 bases each). CDR3 length: 13 residues. Germline values: CDR1 SGHTA, CDR2 FQGNSA. The V end lost 8 bases, the J end lost 4 bases, and 15 bases lay between the germline ends. This CDR3 reads CASGPGGGYEQYF. CDR3 DNA: TGTGCCAGCGGACCAGGGGGGGGGTACGAGCAGTACTTC.

This clonotype was observed many times. V and J are TRBV20-1 and TRBJ2-7; 14 nucleotides line up with TRBD2. The J segment lost 4 bases and the V segment lost 7 bases, leaving 6 bases of the junction unmatched. CDR1 is DFQATT and CDR2 is SNEGSKA in the germline V gene (reference sequence). The CDR3 totals 14 residues. The CDR3 here is CSVTSGGARYEQYF. The CDR3 DNA follows: TGCAGTGTGACTAGCGGGGGGGCCCGGTACGAGCAGTACTTC.

This clonotype counts as large. The genes are TRBV7-9 and TRBJ2-7; no definite D call. The CDR3 has 13 residues. CDR1 SEHNR and CDR2 FQNEAQ come from the germline V gene (reference sequence). V lost 1 base and J 3 bases, leaving 7 bases between the germline ends. The CDR3 spells CASSLGSNYEQYF. CDR3 coding DNA: TGTGCCAGCAGCTTAGGGTCGAACTACGAGCAGTACTTC.

The J gene is TRBJ2-5, the V gene TRBV28, with 13 bases identical to TRBD2. The CDR3 totals 17 residues. CDR1 is MDHEN, CDR2 SYDVKM, per germline. J was trimmed by 14 bases and V by 5 bases; bases with no gene match: 20. CDR3 coding DNA: TGTGCCAGCAGTCCGGGGGGGCTACGGGGACTAGCGGGGATAGTCTACTTC. Amino acid sequence: CASSPGGLRGLAGIVYF.

Many counts were recorded for this clonotype. The chain joins TRBV7-2 to TRBJ2-2; D unclear. This CDR3 is 13 amino acids long. CDR1 is SGHTA and CDR2 is FQGNSA in the germline V gene. The V gene lost 2 bases and the J gene lost 8 bases, with 9 bases spanning the gap. In nucleotides, the CDR3 is TGTGCCAGCAGCTTATTAGTTTTGGGGGAGCTGTTTTTT. Its protein product is CASSLLVLGELFF.

This clonotype was picked up many times. This chain's CDR3 is CASSFGGTYTDTQYF. The CDR3 nucleotides are TGTGCCAGCAGTTTCGGCGGAACTTACACAGATACGCAGTATTTT. The rearrangement joins TRBV12-3 or TRBV12-4 to TRBJ2-3, with D uncertain. The CDR3 runs 15 residues. V lost 3 bases and J lost 2, with 12 bases in between.

The chain links TRBV27 to TRBJ2-1, with D possibly being TRBD2 (7 bases). The CDR3 has 14 residues. V was shortened by 8 bases and J by 10 bases, with 21 bases between the two germline ends. CDR1 and CDR2 (germline): MNHEY, SMNVEV (reference sequence). The CDR3 DNA sequence: TGTGCCAGCCGTTGGGGGGGGGCCTTCCGAGAGCAGTTCTTC. Its protein is CASRWGGAFREQFF.

There are many counts of this clonotype. This chain connects TRBV12-5 to TRBJ2-2; 7 positions match TRBD2. V shed 0 bases and J 3 bases; nucleotides not matched to a gene: 19. Per the germline V gene, CDR1 is LGHNT and CDR2 is FRNRAP. The CDR3 is 21 amino acids. In DNA, the CDR3 is TGTGCTAGTGGTTTGGTCGGAGAGCTAGCGGATGCGCCCCTCTACACCGGGGAGCTGTTTTTT. It encodes CASGLVGELADAPLYTGELFF.